Listed below are T cell receptor beta chains from one sample, sequenced in a study of cytomegalovirus exposure and HLA in healthy donors. Sequenced by immunoSEQ multiplex PCR; TCRdb stores in-frame clones only, minus some. The sample lists 110,000 to 150,000 clones; 80% were seen once. Sequencing was carried out using PBMCs. These receptors all stem from a male donor in good health and CMV-seronegative. CDR3s include the opening cysteine and the closing phenylalanine or tryptophan. Fields, in order: D gene, clone size, V gene, J gene, CDR3 protein, CDR3 DNA. D genes are given only for firm matches. The size of a clone is reported for some rows only, either as once, few or many, or as a class for expanded clones.

TRBD2	-	TRBV14	TRBJ2-3	CASSLLAGGTDTQYF	TGTGCCAGCAGCCTGCTAGCGGGAGGCACAGATACGCAGTATTTT
-	-	TRBV5-8	TRBJ1-5	CASSPEPGRHQPQHF	TGTGCCAGCAGCCCGGAGCCCGGGAGACATCAGCCCCAGCATTTT
-	-	TRBV25-1	TRBJ2-3	CASSARTASTDTQYF	TGTGCCAGCAGTGCCCGGACAGCTAGCACAGATACGCAGTATTTT
TRBD1	-	TRBV7-8	TRBJ1-2	CASNPVILGQGTNYGYTF	TGTGCCAGCAACCCGGTTATTTTAGGACAGGGGACTAACTATGGCTACACCTTC
TRBD1	-	TRBV7-2	TRBJ2-7	CASSLAPDRGHEQYF	TGTGCCAGCAGCTTAGCTCCGGACAGGGGACACGAGCAGTACTTC
-	-	TRBV7-2	TRBJ2-7	CASSLGGAPYEQYF	TGTGCCAGCAGCTTAGGTGGAGCGCCCTACGAGCAGTACTTC
TRBD1	-	TRBV6-6	TRBJ2-7	CASSYADRGPAEQYF	TGTGCCAGCAGTTACGCCGACAGGGGGCCCGCCGAGCAGTACTTC
-	-	TRBV15	TRBJ1-1	CATSREPTRLRVTEAFF	TGTGCCACCAGCAGAGAGCCCACTCGACTCAGGGTAACTGAAGCTTTCTTT
TRBD2	few	TRBV7-9	TRBJ2-1	CASSLDGGALKFF	TGTGCCAGCAGCTTAGACGGGGGGGCCTTAAAGTTCTTC
TRBD1	-	TRBV5-6	TRBJ1-1	CASRLMTGEAEAFF	TGTGCCAGCAGATTGATGACAGGGGAGGCTGAAGCTTTCTTT
TRBD1	-	TRBV2	TRBJ2-1	CASSGTGPESDSYNEQFF	TGTGCCAGCAGCGGGACAGGGCCTGAATCTGACTCCTACAATGAGCAGTTCTTC
-	-	TRBV30	TRBJ1-2	CAWSGSRGLYGYTF	TGTGCCTGGAGTGGGTCCCGGGGGTTGTATGGCTACACCTTC
-	-	TRBV30	TRBJ1-6	CAWRSTNSPLHF	TGTGCCTGGAGGTCTACCAATTCACCCCTCCACTTT
-	-	TRBV5-1	TRBJ2-3	CASSLSRVTDTQYF	TGCGCCAGCAGCTTGAGTCGGGTGACAGATACGCAGTATTTT